This record looks at one T cell receptor beta chain sequence and its context. The data derive from a study of monozygotic twins with inflammatory bowel disease. Reanalyzing the 5' RACE reads, TCRdb keeps one entry per CDR3 protein, without DNA. The sample table sets out some 450,000 distinct CDR3 sequences. Germline-derived CDR1 and CDR2 are KGHSH and LQKENI. The CDR3 totals 17 residues. V gene TRBV18 combines with J gene TRBJ1-1; absent DNA, TCRdb's TRBD1 call cannot be checked. The sequencing sample was made of blood. This sequence was found in a human donor with ulcerative colitis or Crohn's disease, or a healthy co-twin of an affected twin (not recorded which). The chain's CDR3 is CASSPRTSPSQGTEAFF.